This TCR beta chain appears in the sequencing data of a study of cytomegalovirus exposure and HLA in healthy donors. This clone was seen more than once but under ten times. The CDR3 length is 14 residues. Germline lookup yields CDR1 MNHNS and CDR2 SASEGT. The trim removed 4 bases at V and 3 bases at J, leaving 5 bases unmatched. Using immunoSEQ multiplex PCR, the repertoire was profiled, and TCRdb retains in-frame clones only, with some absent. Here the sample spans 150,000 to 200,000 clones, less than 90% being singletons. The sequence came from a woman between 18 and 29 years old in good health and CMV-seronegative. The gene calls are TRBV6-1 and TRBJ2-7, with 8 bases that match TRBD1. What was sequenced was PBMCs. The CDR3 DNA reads TGTGCCAGCAGTGTCTCCGGGACAGGCTACGAGCAGTACTTC. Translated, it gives CASSVSGTGYEQYF.